The clone carrying this T cell receptor beta chain was picked up a small number of times. Expressed TCRB transcripts were sequenced, since all the RNA that had been isolated was reverse transcribed. Using immunoSEQ multiplex PCR, the repertoire was profiled, and TCRdb retains in-frame clones only, with some absent. The repertoire holds more than 300,000 clones, with around 12% as singletons. Trimming removed 5 bases at V and 4 bases at J, with 13 bases between. The germline gives CDR1 SGHTA, CDR2 FQGNSA. The CDR3 consists of 14 residues. The data stem from a study of beta chain features in type 1 diabetes.

Sequencing input: naive CD4+ T cells from blood. The source of this sequence is a man younger than 35 in good health. This chain connects TRBV7-2 to TRBJ2-3; D ambiguous. The CDR3 loop is CASSISLVADTQYF. The CDR3 DNA is TGTGCCAGCAGCATCTCCCTAGTGGCAGATACGCAGTATTTT.